This is a list of T cell receptor beta chains from one sample in a study of tumor and adjacent non-tumor tissue in lung cancer. TCRdb processed the multiplex PCR reads anew with MiXCR; each CDR3 protein has one entry. Of more than 75,000 distinct CDR3 sequences detected, about 80% appear once; the ten largest clones hold around 30%. The specimen was distant non-tumor lung tissue. The origin of the receptors is a man in his fifties or sixties with small cell lung cancer. Each CDR3 is given with its conserved first and last residue. D genes are given only for firm matches. Only part of the rows carry a size: once, few, many, or a class if the clone is expanded.

d_gene: .
abundance: .
j_gene: TRBJ2-6
v_gene: TRBV11-2
CDR3nt: TGTGCCAACAGCAAGGGACCCTGGGCCAACGTCCTGAATTTC
CDR3aa: CANSKGPWANVLNF

d_gene: .
abundance: .
j_gene: TRBJ2-2
v_gene: TRBV28
CDR3nt: TGTGCCAGCATCCTGATAGCGGGGGAGCTGTTTTTT
CDR3aa: CASILIAGELFF

d_gene: .
abundance: .
j_gene: TRBJ2-2
v_gene: TRBV11-3
CDR3nt: TGTGCCAGCAGCCGGGAGAGAGGAGCGTCCGGTGAGCTGTTCTTT
CDR3aa: CASSRERGASGELFF

d_gene: .
abundance: once
j_gene: TRBJ2-7
v_gene: TRBV6-5
CDR3nt: TGTGCCAGCAACCGACGGGGAGGCTACGGGCAGTACTTC
CDR3aa: CASNRRGGYGQYF

d_gene: .
abundance: .
j_gene: TRBJ2-1
v_gene: TRBV6-5
CDR3nt: .
CDR3aa: CASRYSWGVGNEQLF

d_gene: .
abundance: .
j_gene: TRBJ2-7
v_gene: TRBV11-2
CDR3nt: TGTGCCAGCAGCTCAGGGAGCTCGGAACAGTACTTT
CDR3aa: CASSSGSSEQYF

d_gene: TRBD2
abundance: .
j_gene: TRBJ2-3
v_gene: TRBV7-3
CDR3nt: TGTGTCAGCAGCCCGGACTCGGGGGGGATAGATACGCAGTATTTT
CDR3aa: CVSSPDSGGIDTQYF

d_gene: .
abundance: few
j_gene: TRBJ2-4
v_gene: TRBV9
CDR3nt: TGTGCCAGCAGCGTAGCTGGGGCCCTAGGGGGCATTCAGTACTTC
CDR3aa: CASSVAGALGGIQYF

d_gene: .
abundance: once
j_gene: TRBJ2-5
v_gene: TRBV11-2
CDR3nt: TGTGCCAGCAGCTTAGGGACGAAAGATGCCCAGTACTTC
CDR3aa: CASSLGTKDAQYF

d_gene: TRBD1
abundance: .
j_gene: TRBJ2-5
v_gene: TRBV12-3/TRBV12-4
CDR3nt: TGTGCCAGTAGTGCAAGGACAGGCGGGACCCAGTACTTC
CDR3aa: CASSARTGGTQYF

d_gene: TRBD1
abundance: .
j_gene: TRBJ1-2
v_gene: TRBV10-1
CDR3nt: TGCGCCGGCAGAGACAGGGGCAGGGGTGGCCACACCTTC
CDR3aa: CAGRDRGRGGHTF

d_gene: .
abundance: .
j_gene: TRBJ2-3
v_gene: TRBV11-2
CDR3nt: TGTACCAGCAGCGCATTAGATACACAGTATTTT
CDR3aa: CTSSALDTQYF

d_gene: .
abundance: .
j_gene: TRBJ1-2
v_gene: TRBV12-3/TRBV12-4
CDR3nt: TGTGCCAGCAGTTTAGTAGCAGGGGCGGTCTATGGATACGCCTTC
CDR3aa: CASSLVAGAVYGYAF

d_gene: .
abundance: .
j_gene: TRBJ2-2
v_gene: TRBV4-1
CDR3nt: TGCGCCAGCAGCCAAGAGATGATAAAGACCGGAGAGCTGTTTTTT
CDR3aa: CASSQEMIKTGELFF

d_gene: TRBD1
abundance: .
j_gene: TRBJ1-1
v_gene: TRBV30
CDR3nt: TGTGCCTGGAGGACAGGGGGCTCCACTGAAGATTTCTTT
CDR3aa: CAWRTGGSTEDFF

d_gene: .
abundance: .
j_gene: TRBJ1-1
v_gene: TRBV29-1
CDR3nt: TGTAGCGCCGAAAAGGACGATATGAAGACTGAAGCTTTCTTT
CDR3aa: CSAEKDDMKTEAFF

d_gene: .
abundance: .
j_gene: TRBJ2-1
v_gene: TRBV9
CDR3nt: TGTGCCACCAATAGGTTTTACAATGAGCAGTTCTTC
CDR3aa: CATNRFYNEQFF

d_gene: TRBD1
abundance: .
j_gene: TRBJ2-7
v_gene: TRBV11-3
CDR3nt: TGTGCCTGCAGCTTAGGACAGGGGACACGATACGAGCAGTACTTC
CDR3aa: CACSLGQGTRYEQYF

d_gene: TRBD1
abundance: many
j_gene: TRBJ2-7
v_gene: TRBV6-5
CDR3nt: TGTGCCAGCAGGACCCGGGACAGCCGCTCCTACGAGCAGTACTTC
CDR3aa: CASRTRDSRSYEQYF

d_gene: .
abundance: once
j_gene: TRBJ2-2
v_gene: TRBV4-2
CDR3nt: TGTACTAGCAGTCAAGATCTGAGGGCCAACACCCGGGAGCTGTTTTTT
CDR3aa: CTSSQDLRANTRELFF

d_gene: .
abundance: many
j_gene: TRBJ2-5
v_gene: TRBV6-1
CDR3nt: TGTGCCAGCAGTGAAAGACGGGAGCGACACCGAATGGGAGAGACCCAGTACTTC
CDR3aa: CASSERRERHRMGETQYF

d_gene: .
abundance: .
j_gene: TRBJ2-2
v_gene: TRBV29-1
CDR3nt: TGCTGCGTTGATGGGGGGAATACCGGGGAGCTGTTTTTT
CDR3aa: CCVDGGNTGELFF

d_gene: .
abundance: many
j_gene: TRBJ2-1
v_gene: TRBV29-1
CDR3nt: TGCAGCGTTGGCCCCCCGACAGTAAATGAGGTCTTC
CDR3aa: CSVGPPTVNEVF

d_gene: .
abundance: once
j_gene: TRBJ2-7
v_gene: TRBV12-3/TRBV12-4
CDR3nt: TGTGCCACCAGTTTAAAATCGGGAGATCCCTACGAGCAGTACTTC
CDR3aa: CATSLKSGDPYEQYF

d_gene: .
abundance: medium-sized
j_gene: TRBJ2-2
v_gene: TRBV11-2
CDR3nt: TGTGCCAGCAGTGGTAGCGGGAACACCGGGGAGCTGTTTTTT
CDR3aa: CASSGSGNTGELFF

d_gene: .
abundance: once
j_gene: TRBJ2-2
v_gene: TRBV11-2
CDR3nt: TGTGCCAGCAGTGGTAGCGGTAACGCCGGGGAGATGTTCTTT
CDR3aa: CASSGSGNAGEMFF

d_gene: TRBD1
abundance: many
j_gene: TRBJ1-2
v_gene: TRBV5-4
CDR3nt: TGTGCCAGCAACCGGGACAGGCTTAACTATGGCTACACCTTC
CDR3aa: CASNRDRLNYGYTF

d_gene: .
abundance: medium-sized
j_gene: TRBJ2-3
v_gene: TRBV6-2/TRBV6-3
CDR3nt: TGTGCCAGCAGACCCGCTAACAGGAAGACAGATACGCAGTATTTT
CDR3aa: CASRPANRKTDTQYF

d_gene: .
abundance: .
j_gene: TRBJ1-5
v_gene: TRBV7-8
CDR3nt: TGTGCCAGCAGCGCGGTTTCGAGCAATCAGCCGCAGCATTTT
CDR3aa: CASSAVSSNQPQHF

d_gene: .
abundance: .
j_gene: TRBJ2-5
v_gene: TRBV29-1
CDR3nt: TGCATCGTTCGGGTGGTTAGGGGGACCCAGTACTTC
CDR3aa: CIVRVVRGTQYF

d_gene: TRBD1
abundance: few
j_gene: TRBJ1-1
v_gene: TRBV19
CDR3nt: TGTGCCAGTAGTATTGGTATGGGACAGGGCAGCACTGAAGCTTTCTTT
CDR3aa: CASSIGMGQGSTEAFF

d_gene: .
abundance: .
j_gene: TRBJ2-5
v_gene: TRBV20-1
CDR3nt: TGCAGTGCTAGAGAGCCCAGGGACCCGGGTATGGCCCAGTGCTTC
CDR3aa: CSAREPRDPGMAQCF

d_gene: TRBD2
abundance: .
j_gene: TRBJ2-1
v_gene: TRBV11-2
CDR3nt: TGTGCCAACAGCTTAATTGGGGGGGGCTCCTACAATGAGCAGTTCTTC
CDR3aa: CANSLIGGGSYNEQFF

d_gene: .
abundance: many
j_gene: TRBJ1-1
v_gene: TRBV5-6
CDR3nt: TGTGCCAGCAGCCGGGGACAACTGAACACTGAAGCTTTCTTT
CDR3aa: CASSRGQLNTEAFF

d_gene: .
abundance: .
j_gene: TRBJ2-1
v_gene: TRBV29-1
CDR3nt: TGCAGCGGAACCCCGTTCTGGGGGTATTACAATGAGCAGTTCTTC
CDR3aa: CSGTPFWGYYNEQFF

d_gene: .
abundance: few
j_gene: TRBJ2-3
v_gene: TRBV6-1
CDR3nt: TGTGCCAGCAGTTCCCTAGGAACGGGACTCTTGGGCTCGGAGCAGCAGTATTTT
CDR3aa: CASSSLGTGLLGSEQQYF

d_gene: .
abundance: .
j_gene: TRBJ2-3
v_gene: TRBV6-6
CDR3nt: TGTGCCATCAGTTACTCAAAAATCTCAGATACGCAGTATTTT
CDR3aa: CAISYSKISDTQYF

d_gene: .
abundance: .
j_gene: TRBJ2-1
v_gene: TRBV11-3
CDR3nt: TGTGCCAACACCTTAGGGGCTAACACTGAGCAGTTCTTC
CDR3aa: CANTLGANTEQFF

d_gene: .
abundance: .
j_gene: TRBJ2-2
v_gene: TRBV6-1
CDR3nt: TGCGCCAGCAGTGCCTCAGGCGAGGAGGCCGGGGAGCTGTTTTTT
CDR3aa: CASSASGEEAGELFF

d_gene: .
abundance: .
j_gene: TRBJ2-1
v_gene: TRBV11-2
CDR3nt: TGTGCCAGCAGCTTAGTGACAACCCAGAGCTCCCATAATGAGCAGTTCTTC
CDR3aa: CASSLVTTQSSHNEQFF

d_gene: .
abundance: many
j_gene: TRBJ1-4
v_gene: TRBV5-1
CDR3nt: TGCGCCAGCAGCTTGGGACCCGACAGAACTAATGAAAAACTGTTTTTT
CDR3aa: CASSLGPDRTNEKLFF

d_gene: .
abundance: .
j_gene: TRBJ1-1
v_gene: TRBV11-2
CDR3nt: TGTATCAGCCTACAGCCATGGCGGGGGTTAAACACTGACGCTTTCTTT
CDR3aa: CISLQPWRGLNTDAFF

d_gene: .
abundance: .
j_gene: TRBJ2-7
v_gene: TRBV29-1
CDR3nt: TGCAGCGCTGCTGAGGGCCGTGGGTCCGTCCTCTACGAGCAGTACTTC
CDR3aa: CSAAEGRGSVLYEQYF

d_gene: .
abundance: many
j_gene: TRBJ1-5
v_gene: TRBV13
CDR3nt: TGTGCCAGCAGCTTAGGGGGCGATAGCAATCAGCCCCAGCATTTT
CDR3aa: CASSLGGDSNQPQHF

d_gene: .
abundance: .
j_gene: TRBJ2-5
v_gene: TRBV4-2
CDR3nt: TGTGTCAGCAGCCACGCAGGACTCGCACAAGAGACCCAGTACTTC
CDR3aa: CVSSHAGLAQETQYF

d_gene: .
abundance: .
j_gene: TRBJ1-1
v_gene: TRBV12-3/TRBV12-4
CDR3nt: TGTGCCAGCAGGAGACCACTGAGAGGGGGCACTGAAGCTTTCTTT
CDR3aa: CASRRPLRGGTEAFF

d_gene: .
abundance: .
j_gene: TRBJ2-1
v_gene: TRBV29-1
CDR3nt: TGCAGCGTTCGACATTATGAACTGTTCTTC
CDR3aa: CSVRHYELFF

d_gene: TRBD1
abundance: many
j_gene: TRBJ2-5
v_gene: TRBV20-1
CDR3nt: TGCAGTGCAACCGACCGGGACAGGGGGTTTGGAGAGACCCAGTACTTC
CDR3aa: CSATDRDRGFGETQYF

d_gene: TRBD1
abundance: .
j_gene: TRBJ1-2
v_gene: TRBV19
CDR3nt: TGTGCCAGTAGTTACAACAGGGGGCTCACTGGCTACACCTTC
CDR3aa: CASSYNRGLTGYTF

d_gene: .
abundance: .
j_gene: TRBJ1-2
v_gene: TRBV6-1
CDR3nt: TGTGCCAGCCTTACTTTTCGCGTTCTAAGCGGCCACACCTTC
CDR3aa: CASLTFRVLSGHTF

d_gene: TRBD2
abundance: many
j_gene: TRBJ2-5
v_gene: TRBV20-1
CDR3nt: TGCAGTGCACATAGACTAGCGGGAGGCGGAGAGACCCAGTACTTC
CDR3aa: CSAHRLAGGGETQYF